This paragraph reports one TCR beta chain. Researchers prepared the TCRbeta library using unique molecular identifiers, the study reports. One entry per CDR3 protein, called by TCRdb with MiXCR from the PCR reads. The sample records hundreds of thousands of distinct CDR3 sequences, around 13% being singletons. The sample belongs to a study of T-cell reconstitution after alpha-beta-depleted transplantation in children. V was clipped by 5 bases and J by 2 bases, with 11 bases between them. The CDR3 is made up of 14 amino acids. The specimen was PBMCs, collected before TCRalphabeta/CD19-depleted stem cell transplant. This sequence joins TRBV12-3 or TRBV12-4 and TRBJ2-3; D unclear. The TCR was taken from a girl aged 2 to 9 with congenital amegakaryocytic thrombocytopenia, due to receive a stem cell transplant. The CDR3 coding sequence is TGTGCCAGCAGTCCCGACTTAACCACAGATACGCAGTATTTT. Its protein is CASSPDLTTDTQYF.